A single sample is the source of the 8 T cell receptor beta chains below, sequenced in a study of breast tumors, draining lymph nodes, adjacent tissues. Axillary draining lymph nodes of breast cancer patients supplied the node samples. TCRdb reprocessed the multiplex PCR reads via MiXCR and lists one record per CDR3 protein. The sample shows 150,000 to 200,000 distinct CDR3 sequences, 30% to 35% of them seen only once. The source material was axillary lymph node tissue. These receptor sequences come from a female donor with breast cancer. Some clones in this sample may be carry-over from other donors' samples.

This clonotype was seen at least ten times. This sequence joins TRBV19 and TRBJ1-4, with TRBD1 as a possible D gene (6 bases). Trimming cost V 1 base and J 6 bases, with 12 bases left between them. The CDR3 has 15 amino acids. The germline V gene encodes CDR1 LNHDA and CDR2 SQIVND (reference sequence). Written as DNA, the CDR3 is TGTGCCAGTAGTATAGGGACAGTAAATTATGAAAAACTGTTTTTT. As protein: CASSIGTVNYEKLFF.

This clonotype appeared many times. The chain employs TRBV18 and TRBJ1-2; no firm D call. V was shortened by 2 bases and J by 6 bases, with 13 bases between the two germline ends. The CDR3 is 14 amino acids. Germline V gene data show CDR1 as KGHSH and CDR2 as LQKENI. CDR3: CASSPAPLANGYTF. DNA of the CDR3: TGTGCCAGCTCACCAGCCCCCCTCGCTAATGGCTACACCTTC.

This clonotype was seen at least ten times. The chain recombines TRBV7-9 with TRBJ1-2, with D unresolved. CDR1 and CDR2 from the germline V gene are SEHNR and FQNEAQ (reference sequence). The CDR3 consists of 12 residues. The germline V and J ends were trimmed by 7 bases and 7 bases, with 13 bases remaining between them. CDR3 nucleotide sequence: TGTGCCAGCACCAGGCCTGGCGCTGGCTACACCTTC. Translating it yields CASTRPGAGYTF.

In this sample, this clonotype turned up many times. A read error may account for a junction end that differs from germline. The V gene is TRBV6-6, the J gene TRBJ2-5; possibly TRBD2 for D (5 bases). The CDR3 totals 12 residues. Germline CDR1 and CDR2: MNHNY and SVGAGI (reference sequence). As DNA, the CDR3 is TGTGCCAGCAGTCACTCGGGGGAGACCCAGTACTTC. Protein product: CASSHSGETQYF.

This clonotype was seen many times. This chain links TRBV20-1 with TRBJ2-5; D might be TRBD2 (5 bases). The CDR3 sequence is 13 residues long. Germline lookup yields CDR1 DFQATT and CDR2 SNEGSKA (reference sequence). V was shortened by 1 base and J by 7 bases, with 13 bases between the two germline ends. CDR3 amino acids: CSARGGIGVTQYF. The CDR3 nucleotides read TGCAGTGCTAGAGGTGGAATCGGGGTGACCCAGTACTTC.

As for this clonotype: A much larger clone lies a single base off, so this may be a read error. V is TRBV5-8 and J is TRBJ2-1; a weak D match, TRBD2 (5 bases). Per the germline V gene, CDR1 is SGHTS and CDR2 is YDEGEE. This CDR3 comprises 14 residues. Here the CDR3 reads CASSLGADYDEQFF. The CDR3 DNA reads TGTGCCAGCAGCTTGGGCGCTGACTACGATGAGCAGTTCTTC.

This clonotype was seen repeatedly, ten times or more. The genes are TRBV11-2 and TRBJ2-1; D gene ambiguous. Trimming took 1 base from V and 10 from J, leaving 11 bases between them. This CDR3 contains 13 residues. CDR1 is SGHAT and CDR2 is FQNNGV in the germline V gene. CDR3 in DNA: TGTGCCAGCAGCTTAGGCGGCTACACCGAGCAGTTCTTC. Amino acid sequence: CASSLGGYTEQFF. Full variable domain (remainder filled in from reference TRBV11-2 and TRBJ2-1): EAGVAQSPRYKIIEKRQSVAFWCNPISGHATLYWYQQILGQGPKLLIQFQNNGVVDDSQLPKDRFSAERLKGVDSTLKIQPAKLEDSAVYLCASSLGGYTEQFFGPGTRLTVL.

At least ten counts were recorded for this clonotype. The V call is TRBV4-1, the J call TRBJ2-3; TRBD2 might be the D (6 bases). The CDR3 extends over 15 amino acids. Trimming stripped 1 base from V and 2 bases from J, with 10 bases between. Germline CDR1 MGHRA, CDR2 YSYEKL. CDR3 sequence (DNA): TGCGCCAGCAGCCAAGGTAGCGGCCCCACAGATACGCAGTATTTT. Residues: CASSQGSGPTDTQYF.